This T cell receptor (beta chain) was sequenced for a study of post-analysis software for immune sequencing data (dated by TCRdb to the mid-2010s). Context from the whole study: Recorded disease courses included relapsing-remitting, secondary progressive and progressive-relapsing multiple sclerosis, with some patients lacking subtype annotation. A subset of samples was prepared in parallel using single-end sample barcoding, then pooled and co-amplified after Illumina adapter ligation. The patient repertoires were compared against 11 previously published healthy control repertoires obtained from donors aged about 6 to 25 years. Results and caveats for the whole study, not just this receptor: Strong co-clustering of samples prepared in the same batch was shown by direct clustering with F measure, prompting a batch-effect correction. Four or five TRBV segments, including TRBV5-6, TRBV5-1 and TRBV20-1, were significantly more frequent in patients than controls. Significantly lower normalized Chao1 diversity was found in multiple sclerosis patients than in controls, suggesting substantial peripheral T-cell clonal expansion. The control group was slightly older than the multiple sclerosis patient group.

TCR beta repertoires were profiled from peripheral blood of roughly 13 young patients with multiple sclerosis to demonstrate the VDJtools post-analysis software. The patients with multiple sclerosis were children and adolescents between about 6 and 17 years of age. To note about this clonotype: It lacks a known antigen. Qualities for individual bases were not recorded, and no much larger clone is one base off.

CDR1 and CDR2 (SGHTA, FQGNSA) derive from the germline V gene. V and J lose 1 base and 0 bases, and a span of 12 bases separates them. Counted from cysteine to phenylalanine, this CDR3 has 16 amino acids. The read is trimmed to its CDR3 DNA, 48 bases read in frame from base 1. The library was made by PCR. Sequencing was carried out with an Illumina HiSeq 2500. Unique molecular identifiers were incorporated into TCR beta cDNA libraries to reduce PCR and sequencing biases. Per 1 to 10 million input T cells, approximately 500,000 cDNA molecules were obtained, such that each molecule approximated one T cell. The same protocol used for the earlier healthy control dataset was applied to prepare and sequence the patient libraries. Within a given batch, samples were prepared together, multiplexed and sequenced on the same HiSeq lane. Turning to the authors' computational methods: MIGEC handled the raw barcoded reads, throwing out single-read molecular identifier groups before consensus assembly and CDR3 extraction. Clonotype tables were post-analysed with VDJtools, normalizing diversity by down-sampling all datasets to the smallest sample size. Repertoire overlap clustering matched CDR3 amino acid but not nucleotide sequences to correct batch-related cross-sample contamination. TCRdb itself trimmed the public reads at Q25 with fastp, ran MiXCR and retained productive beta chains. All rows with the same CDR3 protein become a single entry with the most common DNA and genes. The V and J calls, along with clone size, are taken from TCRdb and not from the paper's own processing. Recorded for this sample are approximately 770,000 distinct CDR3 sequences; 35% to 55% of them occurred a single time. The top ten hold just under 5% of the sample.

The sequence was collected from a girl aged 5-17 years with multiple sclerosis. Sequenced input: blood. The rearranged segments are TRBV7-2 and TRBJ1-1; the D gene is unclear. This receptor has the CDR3 CASSLDWVKVNTEAFF. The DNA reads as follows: TGTGCCAGCAGCTTAGACTGGGTAAAGGTGAACACTGAAGCTTTCTTT.